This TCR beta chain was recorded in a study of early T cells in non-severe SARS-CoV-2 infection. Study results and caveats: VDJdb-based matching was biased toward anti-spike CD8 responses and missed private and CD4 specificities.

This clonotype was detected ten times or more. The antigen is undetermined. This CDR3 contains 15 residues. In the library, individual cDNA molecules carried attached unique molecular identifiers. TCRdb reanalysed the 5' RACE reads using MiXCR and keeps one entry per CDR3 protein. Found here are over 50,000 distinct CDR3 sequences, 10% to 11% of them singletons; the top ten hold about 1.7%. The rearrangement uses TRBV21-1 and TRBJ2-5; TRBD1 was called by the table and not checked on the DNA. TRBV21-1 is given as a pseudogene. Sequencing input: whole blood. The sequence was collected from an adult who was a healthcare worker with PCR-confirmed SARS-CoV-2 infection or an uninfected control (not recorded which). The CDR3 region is CASSTGDRGGETQYF. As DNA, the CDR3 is TGTGCCAGCAGCACCGGGGACAGGGGGGGCGAGACCCAGTACTTC.